These T cell receptor beta chains were read from a single sample in a study of neurological immune-mediated disorders. Each CDR3 protein is one row after TCRdb ran MiXCR on the 5' RACE reads. The sample includes approximately 50,000 distinct CDR3 sequences, roughly 8.8% of them seen just once. Sequencing was performed on PBMCs. These receptors originate from a woman aged 40 to 50 in good health. Both conserved end residues are part of each CDR3. Fields, in order: V gene, J gene, clone size, D gene, CDR3 protein, CDR3 DNA. D genes are given only for firm matches. Size is omitted from some rows. Given values are once, few, many or a class for expanded clones.

v_gene: TRBV7-8; j_gene: TRBJ1-1; abundance: .; d_gene: .; CDR3aa: CASSLSAMSEAFF; CDR3nt: TGTGCCAGCAGCTTATCAGCGATGTCTGAAGCTTTCTTT
v_gene: TRBV5-1; j_gene: TRBJ1-1; abundance: many; d_gene: TRBD1; CDR3aa: CASSPTGGKAEAFF; CDR3nt: TGCGCCAGCAGCCCAACAGGGGGCAAGGCTGAAGCTTTCTTT
v_gene: TRBV4-1; j_gene: TRBJ2-1; abundance: many; d_gene: TRBD2; CDR3aa: CASSQNPRLAGGLYNEQFF; CDR3nt: TGCGCCAGCAGCCAAAACCCTCGACTAGCGGGGGGACTGTACAATGAGCAGTTCTTC
v_gene: TRBV5-5; j_gene: TRBJ2-7; abundance: .; d_gene: .; CDR3aa: CASRMDGSYEQYF; CDR3nt: TGTGCCAGCAGGATGGACGGATCCTACGAGCAGTACTTC
v_gene: TRBV12-3/TRBV12-4; j_gene: TRBJ2-3; abundance: many; d_gene: TRBD2; CDR3aa: CASSSVERGFTDTQYF; CDR3nt: TGTGCCAGCAGTTCCGTCGAGCGGGGGTTCACAGATACGCAGTATTTT
v_gene: TRBV2; j_gene: TRBJ2-3; abundance: many; d_gene: .; CDR3aa: CASSTHADTQYF; CDR3nt: TGTGCCAGCAGCACGCACGCAGATACGCAGTATTTT
v_gene: TRBV5-1; j_gene: TRBJ1-1; abundance: many; d_gene: .; CDR3aa: CASSKNRVNTEAFF; CDR3nt: TGCGCCAGCAGCAAAAACAGGGTGAACACTGAAGCTTTCTTT
v_gene: TRBV20-1; j_gene: TRBJ1-4; abundance: many; d_gene: TRBD1; CDR3aa: CSARGQGKLEKLFF; CDR3nt: TGCAGTGCTAGAGGACAGGGGAAATTAGAAAAACTGTTTTTT
v_gene: TRBV12-3/TRBV12-4; j_gene: TRBJ1-2; abundance: many; d_gene: TRBD1; CDR3aa: CASSRQGAYYGYTF; CDR3nt: TGTGCCAGCAGCCGACAGGGGGCATACTATGGCTACACCTTC
v_gene: TRBV6-5; j_gene: TRBJ1-5; abundance: few; d_gene: TRBD1; CDR3aa: CASRINRGLDQPQHF; CDR3nt: TGTGCCAGCAGAATAAACAGGGGGCTGGATCAGCCCCAGCATTTT
v_gene: TRBV11-2; j_gene: TRBJ2-1; abundance: few; d_gene: .; CDR3aa: CASSPSHEQFF; CDR3nt: TGTGCCAGCAGCCCGAGCCATGAGCAGTTCTTC
v_gene: TRBV10-3; j_gene: TRBJ1-5; abundance: many; d_gene: .; CDR3aa: CAISERGQPQHF; CDR3nt: TGTGCCATCAGTGAGCGGGGTCAGCCCCAGCATTTT
v_gene: TRBV30; j_gene: TRBJ2-1; abundance: .; d_gene: TRBD1; CDR3aa: CAWSVGQGEHNEQFF; CDR3nt: TGTGCCTGGAGTGTTGGGCAGGGGGAACACAATGAGCAGTTCTTC
v_gene: TRBV20-1; j_gene: TRBJ1-1; abundance: .; d_gene: .; CDR3aa: CSAREIGVSGTEAFF; CDR3nt: TGCAGTGCTAGAGAAATCGGGGTTTCCGGGACTGAAGCTTTCTTT
v_gene: TRBV12-3/TRBV12-4; j_gene: TRBJ1-2; abundance: many; d_gene: .; CDR3aa: CASSPGTRGYTF; CDR3nt: TGTGCCAGCAGTCCTGGGACCCGTGGCTACACCTTC
v_gene: TRBV7-9; j_gene: TRBJ2-7; abundance: many; d_gene: TRBD1; CDR3aa: CASSLEVQTGDYEQYF; CDR3nt: TGTGCCAGCAGCTTAGAGGTGCAGACAGGGGACTACGAGCAGTACTTC
v_gene: TRBV5-6; j_gene: TRBJ2-4; abundance: many; d_gene: TRBD2; CDR3aa: CASSWYGGGAQNIQYF; CDR3nt: TGTGCCAGCAGCTGGTATGGCGGGGGGGCCCAAAACATTCAGTACTTC
v_gene: TRBV7-6; j_gene: TRBJ2-1; abundance: many; d_gene: TRBD1; CDR3aa: CASCWGTGGINEQFF; CDR3nt: TGTGCCAGCTGCTGGGGGACAGGGGGCATCAATGAGCAGTTCTTC
v_gene: TRBV6-2/TRBV6-3; j_gene: TRBJ2-7; abundance: many; d_gene: .; CDR3aa: CASSSYLYEQYF; CDR3nt: TGTGCCAGCAGTTCCTACCTCTACGAGCAGTACTTC
v_gene: TRBV6-2/TRBV6-3; j_gene: TRBJ2-7; abundance: many; d_gene: .; CDR3aa: CASNDVAYEQYF; CDR3nt: TGTGCCAGCAACGATGTGGCCTACGAGCAGTACTTC
v_gene: TRBV4-3; j_gene: TRBJ2-3; abundance: many; d_gene: .; CDR3aa: CASSQSAASTDTQYF; CDR3nt: TGCGCCAGCAGCCAATCAGCGGCTAGCACAGATACGCAGTATTTT
v_gene: TRBV7-8; j_gene: TRBJ2-1; abundance: .; d_gene: .; CDR3aa: CASSLRVAGYNEQFF; CDR3nt: TGTGCCAGCAGCTTACGGGTCGCTGGTTACAATGAGCAGTTCTTC
v_gene: TRBV7-7; j_gene: TRBJ1-3; abundance: many; d_gene: .; CDR3aa: CASSPQVIGSGNTIYF; CDR3nt: TGTGCCAGCAGCCCACAGGTGATCGGCTCTGGAAACACCATATATTTT
v_gene: TRBV6-2/TRBV6-3; j_gene: TRBJ2-2; abundance: many; d_gene: TRBD1; CDR3aa: CASSRDRVITGELFF; CDR3nt: TGTGCCAGCAGTAGGGACAGGGTGATCACCGGGGAGCTGTTTTTT
v_gene: TRBV7-2; j_gene: TRBJ1-1; abundance: many; d_gene: .; CDR3aa: CASSLSYGEAFF; CDR3nt: TGTGCCAGCAGCTTATCTTACGGGGAAGCTTTCTTT
v_gene: TRBV6-2/TRBV6-3; j_gene: TRBJ2-7; abundance: many; d_gene: .; CDR3aa: CASSSPGGSSYEQYF; CDR3nt: TGTGCCAGCAGCTCGCCAGGGGGGAGCTCCTACGAGCAGTACTTC
v_gene: TRBV3-1; j_gene: TRBJ2-1; abundance: many; d_gene: .; CDR3aa: CASSQVYNEQFF; CDR3nt: TGTGCCAGCAGCCAAGTATACAATGAGCAGTTCTTC
v_gene: TRBV2; j_gene: TRBJ1-1; abundance: .; d_gene: .; CDR3aa: CASSERGGMEAFF; CDR3nt: TGTGCCAGCAGCGAAAGGGGGGGAATGGAAGCTTTCTTT
v_gene: TRBV6-5; j_gene: TRBJ2-7; abundance: many; d_gene: TRBD2; CDR3aa: CASTRGDTYEQYF; CDR3nt: TGTGCCAGCACTCGGGGGGATACCTACGAGCAGTACTTC
v_gene: TRBV7-9; j_gene: TRBJ2-3; abundance: many; d_gene: .; CDR3aa: CASSLEESSAPF; CDR3nt: TGTGCCAGCAGCTTAGAAGAGAGTTCTGCCCCTTTT
v_gene: TRBV12-3/TRBV12-4; j_gene: TRBJ2-2; abundance: many; d_gene: TRBD1; CDR3aa: CASSIDRGFAGELFF; CDR3nt: TGTGCCAGCAGTATAGACAGGGGGTTCGCCGGGGAGCTGTTTTTT
v_gene: TRBV10-3; j_gene: TRBJ2-3; abundance: many; d_gene: .; CDR3aa: CAISEYQEISTDTQYF; CDR3nt: TGTGCCATCAGTGAGTACCAGGAGATAAGCACAGATACGCAGTATTTT
v_gene: TRBV15; j_gene: TRBJ1-1; abundance: many; d_gene: .; CDR3aa: CATSGGASGSEVTEAFF; CDR3nt: TGTGCCACCAGCGGAGGGGCCTCGGGATCCGAAGTCACTGAAGCTTTCTTT
v_gene: TRBV10-3; j_gene: TRBJ1-3; abundance: many; d_gene: .; CDR3aa: CAIRDSHSGNTIYF; CDR3nt: TGTGCCATCAGGGACAGCCACTCTGGAAACACCATATATTTT
v_gene: TRBV27; j_gene: TRBJ1-6; abundance: many; d_gene: .; CDR3aa: CASSLGVGGRSPLHF; CDR3nt: TGTGCCAGCAGTCTGGGCGTCGGGGGGCGTTCACCCCTCCACTTT